This T cell receptor beta chain was retrieved from a study of blood T cell repertoires in COVID-19. The CDR3 is 20 residues long. Using immunoSEQ multiplex PCR, the repertoire was profiled, and TCRdb retains in-frame clones only, with some absent. The sample shows 180,000 or so clones, 90% of them seen only once. The rearrangement links TRBV21-1 to TRBJ1-6; the tabulated D call, TRBD1, remains unverified against the DNA. TRBV21-1 is a recognized pseudogene. The sequenced material came from peripheral blood. This receptor was taken from a man aged 50 to 59 with acute or convalescent COVID-19. The CDR3 protein is CASSKGRDRGRHSYNSPLHF. The CDR3 DNA is TGTGCCAGCAGCAAAGGAAGGGACAGGGGGCGACACTCCTATAATTCACCCCTCCACTTT.